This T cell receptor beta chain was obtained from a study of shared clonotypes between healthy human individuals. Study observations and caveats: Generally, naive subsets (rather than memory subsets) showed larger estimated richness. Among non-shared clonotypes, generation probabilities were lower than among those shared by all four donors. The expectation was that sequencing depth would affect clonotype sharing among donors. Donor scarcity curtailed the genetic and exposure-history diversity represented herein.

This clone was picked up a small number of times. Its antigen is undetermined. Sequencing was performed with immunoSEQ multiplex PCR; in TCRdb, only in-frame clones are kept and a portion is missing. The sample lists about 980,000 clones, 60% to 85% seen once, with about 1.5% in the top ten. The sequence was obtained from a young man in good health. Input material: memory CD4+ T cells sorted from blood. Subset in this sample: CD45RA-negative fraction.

CDR3 DNA sequence: TGCGCCAGCAGCCCCCGGGACGGGGATTCACCCCTCCACTTT. It codes for CASSPRDGDSPLHF. The chain combines TRBV5-1 with TRBJ1-6; possibly TRBD1 for D (5 bases). CDR1 and CDR2 from the germline V gene are SGHRS and YFSETQ. This CDR3 region has 14 residues. The V gene lost 4 bases and the J gene lost 8 bases, with 13 bases spanning the gap.